These T cell receptor beta chains were read from a single sample in a study of tumor-infiltrating lymphocytes in primary liver carcinoma. TCRdb passed the multiplex PCR reads through MiXCR, listing each CDR3 protein once. The sample holds around 71,000 distinct CDR3 sequences, 65% to 75% seen once. Sequenced material: liver tumor tissue from sampling region 4. These receptors were obtained from a woman aged 55-69 years with primary liver carcinoma and hepatitis B virus infection. Both conserved end residues are part of each CDR3. The order of the fields is D gene, J gene, V gene, clone size, CDR3 protein, CDR3 DNA. A D gene is named only where the DNA matches it firmly. Some rows have no size entry. The others give once, few or many, or a class for an expanded clone.

-,TRBJ1-2,TRBV5-1,once,CASRLAPTGGDHGYTF,TGCGCCAGCAGATTGGCCCCGACAGGTGGCGACCATGGCTACACCTTC
-,TRBJ2-7,TRBV11-1,-,CASSPRIAGLRERYF,TGTGCCAGTAGCCCTCGGATAGCAGGACTACGCGAGCGGTACTTC
-,TRBJ2-2,TRBV28,-,CASSFLGANTGGLFF,TGTGCCAGCAGTTTTCTGGGGGCCAACACCGGGGGGCTGTTTTTT
-,TRBJ1-1,TRBV6-1,-,CASGVRENTGASF,TGTGCCAGCGGTGTCAGGGAGAACACTGGAGCTTCCTTT
-,TRBJ2-7,TRBV18,-,CASSLGQKEQYF,TGTGCCAGCTCACTGGGACAAAAAGAGCAGTACTTC
TRBD1,TRBJ2-5,TRBV29-1,-,CSAEWTGRETQYF,TGCAGCGCTGAGTGGACAGGGCGAGAGACCCAATACTTC
TRBD1,TRBJ2-6,TRBV12-3/TRBV12-4,-,CVSSLTGYSGANVLTF,TGTGTCAGCAGTTTGACAGGGTACTCAGGGGCCAACGTCCTGACTTTC
-,TRBJ2-2,TRBV19,-,CAGSIGYANTGELFF,TGTGCCGGTAGTATAGGCTACGCGAACACCGGGGAGCTGTTTTTT
-,TRBJ1-5,TRBV28,many,CASSLWGQPQHF,TGTGCCAGCAGTTTGTGGGGTCAGCCCCAGCATTTT
-,TRBJ1-1,TRBV6-5,-,CASVAVTHRTGGAWVTEALF,TGTGCCAGCGTAGCAGTTACTCACCGGACGGGGGGCGCTTGGGTCACTGAAGCTCTCTTT
-,TRBJ2-3,TRBV6-2/TRBV6-3,-,CGERREVPDTQYF,TGTGGCGAACGGAGGGAGGTACCAGATACGCAATATTTT
TRBD1,TRBJ1-1,TRBV5-6,-,CASSLPTGQGWNTEAFF,TGTGCCAGCAGCTTGCCCACAGGACAGGGCTGGAACACCGAAGCTTTCTTT
-,TRBJ1-2,TRBV11-2,-,CTSSLKRGFYDYTF,TGTACCAGCAGTTTAAAGAGGGGGTTCTATGACTACACCTTC
TRBD1,TRBJ2-2,TRBV7-8,-,CASRTTGVANAGELFF,TGTGCCAGCAGGACGACAGGGGTGGCGAACGCCGGGGAGCTGTTTTTT
-,TRBJ2-1,TRBV29-1,many,CSVGGAVGEQFF,TGCAGCGTTGGTGGGGCAGTAGGTGAGCAGTTCTTC
TRBD1,TRBJ2-7,TRBV28,once,CACSLGRGRHEQYF,TGTGCCTGCAGTTTAGGCAGGGGGCGCCACGAGCAGTACTTC
TRBD2,TRBJ2-2,TRBV28,many,CASRTLFGGGRGTGELFF,TGTGCCAGCAGGACCCTTTTCGGGGGAGGGCGTGGCACCGGGGAGCTGTTTTTT
TRBD2,TRBJ2-1,TRBV7-9,few,CASNLLRGGGNNEQFF,TGTGCCAGCAACTTACTTCGAGGCGGGGGAAACAATGAGCAGTTCTTC
-,TRBJ2-3,TRBV12-3/TRBV12-4,few,CASSVDWDGYTDTQYF,TGTGCCAGCAGTGTAGACTGGGATGGCTACACAGATACGCAGTATTTT
TRBD1,TRBJ2-1,TRBV6-5,-,CASSYPGQGERNEQSF,TGTGCCAGCAGTTACCCAGGACAGGGGGAGCGGAATGAGCAGTCATTC
-,TRBJ2-5,TRBV30,-,CARRPYQGSMKETQYF,TGTGCCCGCCGTCCCTACCAGGGGTCTATGAAAGAGACCCAGTACTTC
-,TRBJ2-2,TRBV7-9,-,CASSPSWRPGTGELFF,TGTGCCAGCAGCCCCAGCTGGAGACCGGGCACCGGGGAGCTGTTTTTT
-,TRBJ2-5,TRBV6-2/TRBV6-3,-,CASSYAIPLETQYF,TGTGCCAGCAGTTACGCCATCCCCCTAGAGACCCAGTACTTC
TRBD2,TRBJ2-5,TRBV5-1,few,CASSSYGLAGEQETQYF,TGCGCCAGCAGCTCCTACGGACTAGCGGGAGAGCAAGAGACACAGTACTTC
-,TRBJ1-4,TRBV6-5,-,CASSYRGGHEKLFF,TGTGCCAGCAGTTACAGGGGCGGGCATGAAAAACTGTTCTTT
-,TRBJ2-5,TRBV19,-,CASNRRFLGGQETQYF,TGTGCCAGTAATCGGCGTTTCCTAGGGGGCCAAGAGACCCAGTACTTC
-,TRBJ2-5,TRBV5-4,many,CASSLTGRQETQYF,TGTGCCAGCAGCTTGACAGGACGCCAAGAGACCCAGTACTTC
-,TRBJ2-5,TRBV29-1,many,CSVTWVGAQYF,TGCAGCGTTACTTGGGTGGGGGCCCAGTACTTC
-,TRBJ2-1,TRBV28,-,CASSLRGVNEQFF,TGTGCCAGTAGTCTCAGAGGGGTTAATGAGCAGTTCTTC
TRBD1,TRBJ2-7,TRBV11-2,-,CAISSHLGQIYEQYF,TGTGCCATCAGCTCACACCTGGGACAGATTTACGAGCAGTACTTT
-,TRBJ2-6,TRBV28,-,CATAQSGANVMTF,TGTGCTACCGCCCAATCTGGGGCCAACGTCATGACTTTC
-,TRBJ2-7,TRBV10-3,-,CAISESRGPYEQYF,TGTGCCATCAGTGAGAGCAGGGGACCCTACGAGCAGTACTTC
-,TRBJ2-7,TRBV11-2,-,CASSETGTGDYEQYF,TGTGCCAGCAGCGAGACCGGGACTGGCGACTACGAGCAGTACTTC
-,TRBJ2-5,TRBV28,-,CANRSLQETQYF,TGTGCCAACAGGTCCCTCCAGGAGACCCAGTACTTC
-,TRBJ2-7,TRBV10-3,-,CAISESAEEQYF,TGTGCCATCAGTGAGTCGGCCGAGGAGCAGTACTTC
-,TRBJ2-2,TRBV11-2,-,CASSTPQRPTGELFF,TGTGCCAGCAGCACTCCGCAAAGACCGACCGGGGAGCTCTTTTTT
-,TRBJ2-7,TRBV11-2,-,CASSLVTTRTYEQYF,TGTGCCAGCAGCTTAGTCACTACCAGAACCTACGAGCAATACTTC
-,TRBJ2-3,TRBV6-2/TRBV6-3,-,CASAGTINTDTQYF,TGTGCCAGCGCTGGGACCATTAACACTGATACGCAGTATTTT
-,TRBJ2-6,TRBV30,many,CAWSWGGNSGANVLTF,TGTGCCTGGAGTTGGGGCGGAAACTCTGGGGCCAACGTCCTGACTTTC
-,TRBJ2-1,TRBV28,many,CASSLWGRGAFF,-
TRBD1,TRBJ2-5,TRBV11-2,-,CACSYGTVAQETQYF,TGTGCCTGCAGCTACGGGACAGTGGCTCAAGAGACTCAGTACTTC
-,TRBJ2-3,TRBV29-1,-,CGAGFGQRTDTQCF,TGCGGCGCGGGGTTCGGACAGCGCACAGATACGCAATGTTTT
-,TRBJ1-5,TRBV14,-,CASNQAGTAQPQHF,TGTGCCAGCAACCAGGCGGGGACGGCTCAGCCCCAGCATTTT
TRBD2,TRBJ2-4,TRBV30,-,CAWSAPGGGNNIQYF,TGTGCCTGGAGTGCCCCCGGCGGGGGGAATAACATTCAGTACTTC
-,TRBJ2-6,TRBV7-9,once,CASSLVRGVNVLTF,TGTGCCAGTAGCTTAGTGAGGGGGGTCAACGTCCTGACTTTC
-,TRBJ2-1,TRBV6-1,many,CASRPTSNEQFF,TGTGCCAGCAGGCCCACCAGCAATGAGCAGTTCTTC
TRBD2,TRBJ2-7,TRBV28,many,CASSPWTSGRESWEQYF,TGTGCCAGCAGTCCTTGGACTAGCGGGAGGGAGAGTTGGGAGCAGTACTTC
TRBD1,TRBJ2-7,TRBV24-1,-,CAITAAGTGVVEKYF,TGTGCCATCACCGCCGCCGGGACAGGGGTCGTCGAGAAGTACTTC
-,TRBJ2-6,TRBV7-8,many,CASTPDGPGANVLTF,TGTGCCAGCACCCCCGACGGGCCTGGGGCCAACGTCCTGACTTTC
-,TRBJ1-2,TRBV29-1,-,CCSASGTGYGYTF,TGCTGCTCCGCTAGCGGGACTGGCTATGGCTACACCTTC
TRBD2,TRBJ2-7,TRBV11-2,-,CTGGSLAGVQQYF,TGTACCGGCGGCAGCCTAGCGGGAGTACAGCAGTACTTC
-,TRBJ2-1,TRBV11-3,-,CASSLGWGEWGVDEQLF,TGCGCCAGCAGCTTAGGTTGGGGGGAGTGGGGTGTCGATGAGCAGCTCTTC